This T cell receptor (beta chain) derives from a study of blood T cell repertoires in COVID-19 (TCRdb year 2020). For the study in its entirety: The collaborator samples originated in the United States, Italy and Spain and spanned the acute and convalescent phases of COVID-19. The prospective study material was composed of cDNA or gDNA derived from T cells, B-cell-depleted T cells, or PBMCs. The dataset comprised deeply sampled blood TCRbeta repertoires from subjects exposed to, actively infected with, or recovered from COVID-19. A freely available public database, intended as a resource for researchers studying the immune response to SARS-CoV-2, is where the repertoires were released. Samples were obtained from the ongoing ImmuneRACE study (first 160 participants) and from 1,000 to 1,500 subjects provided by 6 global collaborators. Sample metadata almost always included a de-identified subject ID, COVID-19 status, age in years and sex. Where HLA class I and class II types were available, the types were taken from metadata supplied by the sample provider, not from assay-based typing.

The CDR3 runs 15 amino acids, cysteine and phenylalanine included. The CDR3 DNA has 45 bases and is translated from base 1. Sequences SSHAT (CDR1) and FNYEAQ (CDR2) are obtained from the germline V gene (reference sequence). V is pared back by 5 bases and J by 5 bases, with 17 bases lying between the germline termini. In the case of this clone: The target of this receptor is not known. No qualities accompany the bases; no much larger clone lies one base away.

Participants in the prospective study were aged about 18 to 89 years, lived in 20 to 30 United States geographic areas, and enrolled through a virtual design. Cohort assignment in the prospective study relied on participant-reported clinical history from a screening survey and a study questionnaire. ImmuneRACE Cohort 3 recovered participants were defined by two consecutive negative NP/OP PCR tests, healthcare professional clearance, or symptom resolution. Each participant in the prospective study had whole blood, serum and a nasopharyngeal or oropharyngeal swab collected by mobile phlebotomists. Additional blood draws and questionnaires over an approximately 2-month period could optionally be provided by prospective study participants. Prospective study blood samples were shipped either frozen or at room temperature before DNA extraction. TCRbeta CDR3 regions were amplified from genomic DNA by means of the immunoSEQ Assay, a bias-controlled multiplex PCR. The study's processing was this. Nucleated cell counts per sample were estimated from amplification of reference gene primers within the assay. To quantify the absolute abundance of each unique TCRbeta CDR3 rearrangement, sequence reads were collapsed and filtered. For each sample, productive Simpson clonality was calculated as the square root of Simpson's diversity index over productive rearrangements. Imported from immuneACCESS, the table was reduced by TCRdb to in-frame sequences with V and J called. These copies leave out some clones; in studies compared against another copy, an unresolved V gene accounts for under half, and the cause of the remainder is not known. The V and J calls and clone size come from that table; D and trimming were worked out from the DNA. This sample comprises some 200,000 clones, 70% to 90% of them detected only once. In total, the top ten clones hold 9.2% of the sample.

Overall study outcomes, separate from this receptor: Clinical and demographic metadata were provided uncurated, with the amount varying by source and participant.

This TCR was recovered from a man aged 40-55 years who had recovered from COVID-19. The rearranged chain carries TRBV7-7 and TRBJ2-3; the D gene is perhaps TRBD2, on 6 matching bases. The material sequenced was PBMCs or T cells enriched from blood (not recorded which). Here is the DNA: TGTGCCAGCAGCAACGGGGGTAGGGGTGGAGATACGCAGTATTTT. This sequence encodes CASSNGGRGGDTQYF.